A selection of T cell receptor beta chains follows, all from one sample in a study of blood T cells in healthy people across ages. Using its own MiXCR run on the 5' RACE reads, TCRdb lists one record per CDR3 protein. The sample yields about 1.6 million distinct CDR3 sequences, around 36% seen once. The sequenced material came from blood. Receptors were obtained from a woman in her twenties or thirties in good health. CDR3s include the opening cysteine and the closing phenylalanine or tryptophan. Each record gives: J gene, clone size, D gene, V gene, CDR3 protein. D genes are given only for firm matches. Size values are once, few and many counts, or a class for expanded clones, and some rows have none.

>.|.|.|TRBV5-1
CASGQPDRPYEQYF
>.|.|.|TRBV6-1
CASSEGRGYPRLYEQYF
>TRBJ2-1|few|TRBD2|TRBV5-1
CASSFGSGRSGPYNEQFF
>TRBJ2-7|.|.|TRBV5-5
CASSLQGDSYEQYF
>TRBJ2-1|.|.|TRBV14
CASSQGATIYNEQFF
>TRBJ1-2|.|TRBD1|TRBV27
CASRPTGNCGYTF
>TRBJ2-1|few|.|TRBV4-1
CASSQGGGGRSYDEQFF
>TRBJ1-2|few|.|TRBV4-1
CASSQDGGVLGRGYTF
>TRBJ2-5|few|TRBD2|TRBV10-3
CAISDPTSGRPEETQYF
>TRBJ2-5|few|.|TRBV7-9
CASSFYQGRSQETQYF
>TRBJ2-1|.|.|TRBV28
CASSPNRDEQFF
>TRBJ2-7|.|TRBD1|TRBV20-1
CSAFPGQGSSEQYF
>TRBJ2-5|.|.|TRBV20-1
CSARRLGPQETQYF
>TRBJ2-6|.|.|TRBV20-1
CSARVLGAPSGANVLTF
>TRBJ2-7|.|TRBD1|TRBV7-9
CASSSGQGNTGEQYF
>TRBJ1-4|.|.|TRBV20-1
CSARVTSTGEKLFF
>TRBJ2-1|.|TRBD2|TRBV19
CASSISSGRYNEQFF
>TRBJ1-6|.|.|TRBV20-1
CSAKFFLSSKNPLHF
>TRBJ1-6|few|.|TRBV7-9
CASSPQGQNSPLHF
>TRBJ1-1|few|.|TRBV30
CAWSVIEAFF
>TRBJ2-7|.|.|TRBV9
CASSQTLTSSEQYF
>TRBJ2-5|.|.|TRBV20-1
CSALEVFRETQYF
>TRBJ2-5|.|.|TRBV4-1
CASSQDPVYTQYF
>TRBJ2-7|.|.|TRBV10-3
CAISAVRDGPSYEQYF